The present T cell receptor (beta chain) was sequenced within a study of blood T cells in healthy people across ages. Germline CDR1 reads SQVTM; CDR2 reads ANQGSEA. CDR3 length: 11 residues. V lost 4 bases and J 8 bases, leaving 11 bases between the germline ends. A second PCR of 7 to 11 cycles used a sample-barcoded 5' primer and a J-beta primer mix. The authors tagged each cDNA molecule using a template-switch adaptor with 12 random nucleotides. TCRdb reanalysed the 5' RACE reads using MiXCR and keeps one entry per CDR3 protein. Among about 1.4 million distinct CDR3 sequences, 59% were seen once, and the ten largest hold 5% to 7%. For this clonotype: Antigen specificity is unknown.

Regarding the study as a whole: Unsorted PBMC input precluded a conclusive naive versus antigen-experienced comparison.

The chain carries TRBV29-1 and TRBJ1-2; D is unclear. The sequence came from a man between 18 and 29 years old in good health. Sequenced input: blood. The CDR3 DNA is TGCAGCGTTGTGGTGAAAGGAGGCTACACCTTC. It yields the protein CSVVVKGGYTF.